This T cell receptor beta chain emerged from a study of patients and donors after allogeneic stem cell transplantation. This clonotype came up a few times. TCRdb ran MiXCR on the RT-PCR reads and lists one entry per CDR3 protein. The repertoire has about 410,000 distinct CDR3 sequences, roughly 17% of them found once; the top ten carry roughly 7%. Source material: blood, either unsorted or a sorted T cell fraction (not recorded which). This TCR was sampled from a human donor who was either an allogeneic HSCT recipient or a stem cell or donor lymphocyte infusion donor (not recorded which). It is not recorded whose cells these are; they may come from a transplant donor.

The CDR3 DNA reads TGCGCCAGCAGCTTGAGACAGGGGTTTTTTTATACGCAGTATTTT. It translates to CASSLRQGFFYTQYF. The J gene is TRBJ2-3, the V gene TRBV5-1, with 8 bases lining up with TRBD1. V dropped 1 base and J dropped 7; count of bases not matched to a gene: 8. From germline, CDR1 is SGHRS and CDR2 YFSETQ. CDR3 length: 15 amino acids.